This TCR beta chain was sequenced in a study of blood T cell repertoires in COVID-19. Study as a whole: From T cells, B-cell-depleted T cells, or PBMCs came the material, which was cDNA or gDNA.

Germline trimming cut 5 bases from V and 3 bases from J; bases unmatched to any gene: 8. Per the germline V gene, CDR1 is MNHEY and CDR2 is SVGAGI. CDR3 length equals 15 residues. In the authors' workflow: Estimates of nucleated cell counts were drawn from the amplification of reference gene primers. Only in-frame clones appear in the TCRdb table, and some are missing; sequencing was by immunoSEQ multiplex PCR. Clone size and V and J calls were adopted from that table, with D and trimming inferred from the DNA. The table lists around 57,000 clones, about 90% of them singletons. The receptor comes from an elderly woman with active COVID-19. The chain employs TRBV6-5 and TRBJ1-1; 8 bases match TRBD1. What was sequenced was peripheral blood. The CDR3: CASSKRTGKDTEAFF. The CDR3 coding sequence is TGTGCCAGCAGTAAAAGGACAGGGAAGGACACTGAAGCTTTCTTT.